This TCR beta chain was captured by sequencing in a study of T cell responses to AZD1222 COVID-19 vaccine listed by TCRdb under 2021. Some background on the complete study: AZD1222 recipients whose second dose came at about 4 weeks and those whose second dose came at about 12 weeks were combined into one group, since spike-specific TCR depth and breadth did not differ between the two schedules. A total of more than 230 trial participants underwent TCR sequencing, of whom nearly 210 had received two doses of AZD1222 and 26 had received two doses of the MenACWY control vaccine. Enrollment into the trials was organized by age into subgroups of 18-55, 56-69 and 70-plus years, and those subgroups contained roughly 160, 29 and 62 TCR-sequenced participants, respectively. The investigation overall reported the following: Reportedly, close to half of the unique spike-specific TCRs recognized epitopes lying outside the regions that are mutated in the B.1.351 and B.1.1.7 variants. Because no day 14 peak-response samples were available, the repertoires could be characterized only after the peak T cell response. Conclusions about previously exposed vaccinees are limited, since just 6 or 7 AZD1222 recipients were seropositive for SARS-CoV-2 at baseline. The whole spike protein was spanned by vaccine-associated CD4 TCRs, and dominant responses were seen in regions 160-218 and 743-854. The 56-69-year group was small, and its depth increase did not reach significance, likely because of low power. Spike-specific TCR breadth and depth rose significantly after two AZD1222 doses compared with day 0 and with MenACWY recipients. Participants were mostly white British, with more females than males. The authors suggested clonal diversity may have been underestimated.

The CDR3 regions of human TCRbeta chains were analyzed by immunosequencing. In the original analysis: Repertoire TCRs were matched against a reference library of SARS-CoV-2-specific TCRs generated with the MIRA antigen-specificity platform. Breadth was defined as the fraction of unique TCRs that were SARS-CoV-2-associated, and depth was defined as the fraction of total T cells that were SARS-CoV-2-associated. Using the MIRA data, each spike-specific TCR was mapped to the spike region that the TCR reacts to and placed in a CD4 or CD8 class. Log10-transformed breadth and depth values were compared by one-way ANOVA with Sidak's multiple comparisons tests. In TCRdb, the immuneACCESS table is reduced to in-frame sequences with V and J assigned. These tables do not hold every clone; where another copy was compared, an unresolved V gene accounts for under half, and the others remain unexplained. From that table come the V and J calls and clone size; the DNA was used to work out D and trimming. In this sample the table shows approximately 85,000 clones, about nine tenths of which occur a single time. Together, the top ten hold 7% of the sample.

The germline V gene sets CDR1 to MNHEY and CDR2 to SVGAGI. Reading from cysteine to phenylalanine, the CDR3 counts 14 amino acids. The read is trimmed to its CDR3 DNA, 42 bases read in frame from base 1. V lost 6 bases and J lost 1 base, and the count of bases not matched to a germline gene is 5. The intended sense of this specimen's time point label: baseline before first vaccination. Vaccinee samples were obtained from the UK trials COV001 and COV002, which included a single-blind randomized controlled phase 2/3 trial of AZD1222 (ChAdOx1 nCoV-19) in healthy adults. For TCRbeta chain sequencing, PBMC samples were collected from trial participants at day 0 and at day 28 after the second dose. About this clone: No antigen is known for it. No base quality values were provided; no much bigger clone lies one nucleotide off.

The chain is made from TRBV6-5 and TRBJ2-7; 8 of the junction bases match TRBD1. This TCR derives from an adult in good health. This sample comprised peripheral blood, obtained on day 0 of AZD1222 vaccination. The CDR3 protein sequence reads: CASSFNRGSYEQYF. The DNA sequence is given as TGTGCCAGCAGCTTTAACAGGGGGTCCTACGAGCAGTACTTC.